Here is one TCR beta chain with its context. No antigen is known for it. There were TCR beta CDR3 regions amplified from RNA transcripts. Using the HTBI primer set, a first-round RT-PCR was run on the TCR CDR3. One entry per CDR3 protein, called by TCRdb with MiXCR from the multiplex PCR reads. Here the sample spans about 640,000 distinct CDR3 sequences, more than 12% being singletons. Unmatched junction bases numbered 4, after V lost 9 bases and J lost 4 bases. Germline V lookup: CDR1 SNHLY, CDR2 FYNNEI. The length of the CDR3 is 13 residues. PBMCs were obtained from 7.5 to 10 ml fresh peripheral blood. This sample is part of a study of T cells in Graves' hyperthyroidism and ophthalmopathy. Study findings and constraints: Ophthalmopathy was identified by the model a median around 6.3 months ahead of onset.

Sequencing was performed on blood. The receptor was derived from a woman in her fifties or sixties with Graves' ophthalmopathy. The rearrangement links TRBV2 to TRBJ1-5, with 9 nucleotides matching TRBD1. The CDR3 nucleotides are TGTGCCAGAGGGACAGGGACAAATCAGCCCCAGCATTTT. Encoded protein: CARGTGTNQPQHF.